This T cell receptor beta chain comes out of a study of CDR3 diversity in severe acne. Trimming removed 0 bases at V and 1 base at J, with 10 bases between. This CDR3 is 16 amino acids long. Per the germline V gene, CDR1 is LGHNA and CDR2 is YNFKEQ. TCRdb re-called the PCR reads through MiXCR, storing one row per CDR3 protein. The repertoire includes fewer than 90,000 distinct CDR3 sequences, 49% of them detected once, and 11% sits in the top ten. This sequence was found in a male donor with severe acne vulgaris. The sequenced material came from blood. The gene calls are TRBV4-2 and TRBJ2-1; D is possibly TRBD2 (5 bases). As DNA, the CDR3 is TGTGCCAGCAGCCAAGAGGGAAGCGGATCCTACAATGAGCAGTTCTTC. It encodes CASSQEGSGSYNEQFF.